Listed below are T cell receptor beta chains from one sample, sequenced in a study of blood T cell repertoires in COVID-19. This table comes from immunoSEQ multiplex PCR, and its TCRdb copy is limited to in-frame clones, with some not included. Of approximately 100,000 clones listed, roughly 92% are singletons. The sequenced sample consisted of peripheral blood. These receptors were collected from a man between 45 and 60 years old with active COVID-19. Both conserved end residues are part of each CDR3. A D gene is named only where the DNA matches it firmly. Some rows have no size entry. The others give once, few or many, or a class for an expanded clone.

d_call: NA
v_call: TRBV9
j_call: TRBJ2-2
clone_size: few
cdr3_aa: CASSVGGTPETGELFF
cdr3_nt: TGTGCCAGCAGCGTAGGGGGCACCCCGGAGACCGGGGAGCTGTTTTTT

d_call: NA
v_call: TRBV21-1
j_call: TRBJ2-1
clone_size: NA
cdr3_aa: CASHSGAASGEQFF
cdr3_nt: TGTGCCAGCCACTCTGGGGCGGCTAGCGGTGAGCAGTTCTTC

d_call: NA
v_call: TRBV5-6
j_call: TRBJ1-2
clone_size: NA
cdr3_aa: CASSPRGGRFDGYTF
cdr3_nt: TGTGCCAGCAGCCCCCGGGGGGGGCGGTTTGATGGCTACACCTTC

d_call: TRBD1
v_call: TRBV6-1
j_call: TRBJ2-1
clone_size: NA
cdr3_aa: CASSERRGLYNEQFF
cdr3_nt: TGTGCCAGCAGTGAACGTAGGGGGCTCTACAATGAGCAGTTCTTC

d_call: NA
v_call: TRBV7-9
j_call: TRBJ2-7
clone_size: NA
cdr3_aa: CASSMSGTFYEQYF
cdr3_nt: TGTGCCAGCAGCATGTCCGGGACTTTCTACGAGCAGTACTTC

d_call: NA
v_call: TRBV9
j_call: TRBJ1-5
clone_size: NA
cdr3_aa: CASSVGAGWPQHF
cdr3_nt: TGTGCCAGCAGCGTAGGGGCCGGCTGGCCCCAGCATTTT

d_call: TRBD2
v_call: TRBV5-1
j_call: TRBJ2-5
clone_size: NA
cdr3_aa: CASSLLASGGETQYF
cdr3_nt: TGCGCCAGCAGCTTGTTGGCTAGCGGGGGCGAGACCCAGTACTTC

d_call: TRBD1
v_call: TRBV28
j_call: TRBJ2-5
clone_size: NA
cdr3_aa: CASSKGQPLGETQYF
cdr3_nt: TGTGCCAGCAGTAAGGGACAGCCTCTTGGGGAGACCCAGTACTTC

d_call: TRBD1
v_call: TRBV9
j_call: TRBJ2-7
clone_size: NA
cdr3_aa: CASSPGQGPFYEQYF
cdr3_nt: TGTGCCAGCAGTCCTGGACAGGGCCCCTTCTACGAGCAGTACTTC

d_call: TRBD1
v_call: TRBV5-1
j_call: TRBJ2-1
clone_size: NA
cdr3_aa: CASSLGQGALGEQFF
cdr3_nt: TGCGCCAGCAGCTTAGGGCAGGGGGCCTTGGGGGAGCAGTTCTTC

d_call: NA
v_call: TRBV20-1
j_call: TRBJ1-2
clone_size: NA
cdr3_aa: CITAGNYGYTF
cdr3_nt: TGCATAACGGCAGGGAACTATGGCTACACCTTC

d_call: TRBD1
v_call: TRBV28
j_call: TRBJ1-5
clone_size: NA
cdr3_aa: CASKKSRDRTYSNQPQHF
cdr3_nt: TGTGCCAGCAAGAAAAGTCGGGACAGAACATATAGCAATCAGCCCCAGCATTTT

d_call: NA
v_call: TRBV6-5
j_call: TRBJ2-5
clone_size: NA
cdr3_aa: CASSSKETQYF
cdr3_nt: TGTGCCAGCAGTTCAAAAGAGACCCAGTACTTC

d_call: NA
v_call: TRBV27
j_call: TRBJ2-5
clone_size: NA
cdr3_aa: CASSLGQQETQYF
cdr3_nt: TGTGCCAGCAGTTTAGGGCAACAAGAGACCCAGTACTTC

d_call: NA
v_call: TRBV7-2
j_call: TRBJ1-2
clone_size: NA
cdr3_aa: CASSSRVRNTLYGYTF
cdr3_nt: TGTGCCAGCAGCTCCCGGGTACGGAACACCCTCTATGGCTACACCTTC

d_call: NA
v_call: TRBV19
j_call: TRBJ2-7
clone_size: NA
cdr3_aa: CASSARSYEQYF
cdr3_nt: TGTGCCAGTAGTGCTCGCAGCTACGAGCAGTACTTC

d_call: TRBD1
v_call: TRBV10-1
j_call: TRBJ2-7
clone_size: NA
cdr3_aa: CASGQGTAPWEQYF
cdr3_nt: TGCGCCAGCGGACAAGGGACAGCTCCTTGGGAGCAGTACTTC

d_call: NA
v_call: TRBV10-3
j_call: TRBJ2-3
clone_size: NA
cdr3_aa: CAISESLGASGTDTQYF
cdr3_nt: TGTGCCATCAGTGAGTCGCTGGGAGCTTCCGGCACAGATACGCAGTATTTT

d_call: NA
v_call: TRBV5-4
j_call: TRBJ2-4
clone_size: NA
cdr3_aa: CASSSLVKNIQYF
cdr3_nt: TGTGCCAGCAGCTCACTAGTCAAAAACATTCAGTACTTC

d_call: TRBD1
v_call: TRBV2
j_call: TRBJ2-2
clone_size: NA
cdr3_aa: CASLSRTGSGTGELFF
cdr3_nt: TGTGCCAGCCTCTCCAGGACAGGGAGTGGGACCGGGGAGCTGTTTTTT

d_call: NA
v_call: TRBV5-1
j_call: TRBJ1-6
clone_size: NA
cdr3_aa: CASSLVSEDSPLHF
cdr3_nt: TGCGCCAGCAGCTTGGTGTCAGAAGATTCACCCCTCCACTTT

d_call: TRBD1
v_call: TRBV7-6
j_call: TRBJ2-7
clone_size: NA
cdr3_aa: CASSLGGSGTGREQYF
cdr3_nt: TGTGCCAGCAGCTTAGGGGGGAGCGGGACAGGGAGGGAGCAGTACTTC

d_call: NA
v_call: TRBV28
j_call: TRBJ1-5
clone_size: NA
cdr3_aa: CASRPTGNQPQHF
cdr3_nt: TGTGCCAGCAGACCGACCGGGAATCAGCCCCAGCATTTT

d_call: NA
v_call: TRBV6-2/TRBV6-3
j_call: TRBJ2-3
clone_size: NA
cdr3_aa: CASSYRSGASTDTQYF
cdr3_nt: TGTGCCAGCAGTTATCGTAGCGGAGCCTCCACAGATACGCAGTATTTT

d_call: NA
v_call: TRBV29-1
j_call: TRBJ2-5
clone_size: NA
cdr3_aa: CSAEGGPETQYF
cdr3_nt: TGCAGCGCTGAAGGAGGCCCAGAGACCCAGTACTTC

d_call: NA
v_call: TRBV18
j_call: TRBJ2-3
clone_size: NA
cdr3_aa: CASSPREGTDTQYF
cdr3_nt: TGTGCCAGCTCACCACGAGAGGGCACAGATACGCAGTATTTT

d_call: NA
v_call: TRBV9
j_call: TRBJ2-5
clone_size: NA
cdr3_aa: CASSAGGSQETQYF
cdr3_nt: TGTGCCAGCAGCGCCGGAGGGAGCCAAGAGACCCAGTACTTC

d_call: TRBD2
v_call: TRBV9
j_call: TRBJ2-1
clone_size: once
cdr3_aa: CASSVGLAGVEQFF
cdr3_nt: TGTGCCAGCAGCGTAGGCCTAGCGGGAGTGGAGCAGTTCTTC

d_call: NA
v_call: TRBV6-1
j_call: TRBJ1-1
clone_size: few
cdr3_aa: CASREVYTEAFF
cdr3_nt: TGTGCCAGCAGAGAAGTATACACTGAAGCTTTCTTT

d_call: NA
v_call: TRBV9
j_call: TRBJ2-5
clone_size: NA
cdr3_aa: CASSARQNQETQYF
cdr3_nt: TGTGCCAGCAGCGCCCGACAGAACCAAGAGACCCAGTACTTC

d_call: TRBD1
v_call: TRBV15
j_call: TRBJ2-7
clone_size: NA
cdr3_aa: CATSSAGGSHEQYF
cdr3_nt: TGTGCCACCAGCAGTGCAGGGGGCTCCCACGAGCAGTACTTC

d_call: TRBD2
v_call: TRBV27
j_call: TRBJ2-1
clone_size: NA
cdr3_aa: CASSPPLLAGRAKEQFF
cdr3_nt: TGTGCCAGCAGTCCCCCACTACTAGCGGGACGAGCTAAAGAGCAGTTCTTC

d_call: TRBD1
v_call: TRBV7-9
j_call: TRBJ1-2
clone_size: NA
cdr3_aa: CASSWTDRSYGYTF
cdr3_nt: TGTGCCAGCAGCTGGACGGACAGGTCCTATGGCTACACCTTC

d_call: NA
v_call: TRBV7-9
j_call: TRBJ1-4
clone_size: NA
cdr3_aa: CASSLERRGSEKLFF
cdr3_nt: TGTGCCAGCAGCTTAGAACGTAGGGGAAGCGAAAAACTGTTTTTT

d_call: TRBD1
v_call: TRBV9
j_call: TRBJ2-3
clone_size: NA
cdr3_aa: CASSVEDRDTDTQYF
cdr3_nt: TGTGCCAGCAGCGTAGAAGACAGGGACACAGATACGCAGTATTTT

d_call: NA
v_call: TRBV11-2
j_call: TRBJ2-1
clone_size: NA
cdr3_aa: CASSRGGSPYNEQFF
cdr3_nt: TGTGCCAGCAGTCGAGGGGGTTCCCCCTACAATGAGCAGTTCTTC

d_call: NA
v_call: TRBV5-6
j_call: TRBJ2-7
clone_size: few
cdr3_aa: CASNQILTDDPYEQYF
cdr3_nt: TGTGCCAGCAACCAAATCTTAACTGATGATCCCTACGAGCAGTACTTC

d_call: TRBD1
v_call: TRBV28
j_call: TRBJ1-2
clone_size: NA
cdr3_aa: CASTPESWDRKFYGYTF
cdr3_nt: TGTGCCAGCACCCCCGAATCCTGGGACAGAAAGTTCTATGGCTACACCTTC

d_call: TRBD1
v_call: TRBV24-1
j_call: TRBJ1-2
clone_size: NA
cdr3_aa: CATSHGTGGIYGYTF
cdr3_nt: TGTGCCACCAGTCACGGGACAGGGGGGATCTATGGCTACACCTTC

d_call: NA
v_call: TRBV6-4
j_call: TRBJ2-1
clone_size: NA
cdr3_aa: CASSGDSGSYNEQFF
cdr3_nt: TGTGCCAGCAGTGGAGACTCGGGCTCCTACAATGAGCAGTTCTTC

d_call: TRBD1
v_call: TRBV28
j_call: TRBJ1-1
clone_size: NA
cdr3_aa: CASSLGGQGWGGNTEAFF
cdr3_nt: TGTGCCAGCAGTTTAGGGGGACAGGGTTGGGGTGGGAACACTGAAGCTTTCTTT

d_call: TRBD2
v_call: TRBV28
j_call: TRBJ2-7
clone_size: NA
cdr3_aa: CASGSEAGGPYEQYF
cdr3_nt: TGTGCCAGCGGGAGTGAAGCGGGAGGGCCCTACGAGCAGTACTTC

d_call: NA
v_call: TRBV19
j_call: TRBJ2-3
clone_size: NA
cdr3_aa: CASSYRDSSDTQYF
cdr3_nt: TGTGCCAGTAGTTATCGGGACTCCTCAGATACGCAGTATTTT

d_call: TRBD2
v_call: TRBV5-1
j_call: TRBJ2-7
clone_size: few
cdr3_aa: CASSLAGIAGDPSLEQYF
cdr3_nt: TGCGCCAGCAGCTTGGCCGGAATAGCGGGAGACCCTTCCCTCGAGCAGTACTTC

d_call: NA
v_call: TRBV9
j_call: TRBJ2-1
clone_size: NA
cdr3_aa: CASSVGGGSHGSEQFF
cdr3_nt: TGTGCCAGCAGCGTAGGAGGCGGTAGCCACGGGTCTGAGCAGTTCTTC

d_call: NA
v_call: TRBV18
j_call: TRBJ2-7
clone_size: NA
cdr3_aa: CASSPDGGEQYF
cdr3_nt: TGTGCCAGCTCACCCGACGGGGGCGAGCAGTACTTC